This TCR beta chain was observed in a study of vaccination and CD4 T cells after COVID-19. General study results and limits: For convalescent patients, a median approximately 84% of reactive clones surfaced exclusively after vaccination.

On this clonotype: The antigen remains unidentified.

Cultured CD4+ T cell DNA underwent sequencing with the Oncomine TCR Beta short-read assay. TCRdb analysed the PCR reads with MiXCR anew, one entry per CDR3 protein. The sample comprises more than 15,000 distinct CDR3 sequences, around 31% of which are singletons, and 15% to 17% rests with the top ten. V lost 4 bases and J lost 5, with 13 bases in between. Germline V CDR1 and CDR2: SGHRS, YFSETQ. The CDR3 consists of 13 residues. The treatment is: approximately nine-day PBMC culture with coronavirus spike peptide pools or control peptides (ViraFEST assay). V is TRBV5-1 and J is TRBJ2-7, with D tentatively TRBD2 (6 bases). Source material: cultured CD4+ T cells from blood. The sequence was collected from a human donor with COVID-19. As DNA, the CDR3 is TGCGCCAGCAGCACCGGCGGGACCGACGAGCAGTACTTC. The encoded protein is CASSTGGTDEQYF.